Presented here are 19 T cell receptor beta chains from one specimen sequenced in a study of T cell responses to AZD1222 COVID-19 vaccine. Data came from immunoSEQ multiplex PCR; TCRdb stores just in-frame clones and leaves some out. The table lists around 70,000 clones, 88% of them singletons. Sequenced material: peripheral blood, taken on day 0 of AZD1222 vaccination. These receptors came from an adult in good health.

The gene calls are TRBV15 and TRBJ2-3, with D possibly matching TRBD2 (6 bases). V lost 0 bases, J lost 6 bases, and 19 bases lay in between. Per germline, CDR1 LNHNV and CDR2 YYDKDF (reference sequence). The CDR3 is 17 residues long. CDR3 DNA: TGTGCCACCAGCAGAGAGGTCGGGGGAGAAGGAATCGATACGCAGTATTTT. This sequence encodes CATSREVGGEGIDTQYF.

The chain combines TRBV7-7 with TRBJ2-5; no firm D call. Per the germline V gene, CDR1 is SSHAT and CDR2 is FNYEAQ (reference sequence). This CDR3 contains 13 residues. The germline V and J ends were trimmed by 5 bases and 8 bases, with 15 bases remaining between them. CDR3 sequence (DNA): TGTGCCAGCAGCGGCGACGGTTCTTACACCCAGTACTTC. Protein sequence: CASSGDGSYTQYF.

This chain joins TRBV10-2 and TRBJ2-1, with 9 bases fitting TRBD2. In germline, CDR1 is WSHSY, CDR2 SAAADI. The CDR3 consists of 15 residues. The ends lost 2 bases at V and 5 bases at J; junction bases unmatched: 4. This CDR3 is CASSEKTSGHNEQFF. In DNA form, the CDR3 reads TGCGCCAGCAGTGAGAAGACTAGCGGTCACAATGAGCAGTTCTTC.

The chain carries TRBV5-1 and TRBJ1-2; D might be TRBD1 (5 bases). Germline CDR1 and CDR2: SGHRS and YFSETQ. The CDR3 length is 13 residues. V was cut by 4 bases and J by 6 bases, with 13 bases left in between. The CDR3 spells CASSEDIEHGYTF. DNA of the CDR3: TGCGCCAGCAGCGAGGACATCGAGCATGGCTACACCTTC.

V and J are TRBV9 and TRBJ2-1, with D tentatively TRBD1 or TRBD2 (6 bases each). Trimming removed 0 bases from V and 2 bases from J, with 9 bases in between. The CDR3 is made up of 15 amino acids. Germline lookup yields CDR1 SGDLS and CDR2 YYNGEE. Written as DNA, the CDR3 is TGTGCCAGCAGCGTAGAGGGGGGTACCTACAATGAGCAGTTCTTC. Translating gives CASSVEGGTYNEQFF.

The gene calls are TRBV19 and TRBJ1-1; possible D gene TRBD1, 6 bases. With 0 bases removed from V and 0 bases from J, the gap between germline ends came to 8 bases. Germline CDR1 LNHDA, CDR2 SQIVND (reference sequence). The CDR3 spans 15 residues. The chain's CDR3 is CASSIDGGLNTEAFF. CDR3 nucleotides: TGTGCCAGTAGTATAGACGGGGGGCTGAACACTGAAGCTTTCTTT. The whole variable domain, remainder taken from reference TRBV19 and TRBJ1-1, is DGGITQSPKYLFRKEGQNVTLSCEQNLNHDAMYWYRQDPGQGLRLIYYSQIVNDFQKGDIAEGYSVSREKKESFPLTVTSAQKNPTAFYLCASSIDGGLNTEAFFGQGTRLTVV.

The chain combines TRBV5-4 with TRBJ2-7, with D maybe TRBD1 (5 bases). Germline assignment: CDR1 SGHNT and CDR2 YYREEE (reference sequence). V lost 0 bases and J lost 2, with 6 bases in between. The CDR3 totals 13 residues. CDR3 residues: CASSLGGPYEQYF. The CDR3 coding sequence is TGTGCCAGCAGCTTGGGGGGCCCCTACGAGCAGTACTTC.

The chain uses TRBV13 and TRBJ1-4; no reliable D call. V was clipped by 5 bases and J by 5 bases, with 12 bases between them. Germline V gene lookup returns CDR1 PRHDT and CDR2 FYEKMQ (reference sequence). The length of the CDR3 is 14 residues. CDR3 DNA: TGTGCCAGCAGCCAAAGGAGTGGGAATGAAAAACTGTTTTTT. Its protein product is CASSQRSGNEKLFF.

The V and J genes are TRBV6-1 and TRBJ2-5; D is ambiguous. Trimming removed 1 base at V and 5 bases at J, with 11 bases between. Germline CDR1 reads MNHNS; CDR2 reads SASEGT. The CDR3 is 14 residues long. CDR3: CASSEDPGRETQYF. As DNA, the CDR3 is TGTGCCAGCAGTGAAGATCCCGGGCGGGAGACCCAGTACTTC.

J is TRBJ2-3 and V is TRBV7-9, with TRBD1 as a possible D gene (6 bases). Deletions cut 5 bases from V and 0 bases from J, with 15 bases between. This CDR3 region has 16 residues. In germline, CDR1 is SEHNR, CDR2 FQNEAQ (reference sequence). The CDR3 nucleotides are TGTGCCAGCAGCCCCCCTACAGGGAGTAGCACAGATACGCAGTATTTT. It codes for CASSPPTGSSTDTQYF.

On this clone itself: Distinct nucleotide sequences in the sample also encode this CDR3. V and J are TRBV30 and TRBJ1-1, with D perhaps matching TRBD1 (6 bases). Deletions cut 1 base from V and 1 base from J, with 7 bases between. The germline CDR1 and CDR2 sequences are GTSNPN and SVGIG (reference sequence). The CDR3 has 13 amino acids. The CDR3 DNA reads as TGTGCCTGGAGTGGGGGACAGAACACTGAAGCTTTCTTT. This encodes CAWSGGQNTEAFF.

This chain connects TRBV6-5 to TRBJ1-1; D is uncertain. V shed 7 bases and J shed 0 bases, with 12 bases lying between them. Germline CDR1 and CDR2: MNHEY and SVGAGI. The CDR3 consists of 14 residues. The CDR3 coding sequence is TGTGCCAGCAACCCCAGGACGATGAACACTGAAGCTTTCTTT. Amino acids: CASNPRTMNTEAFF.

The rearrangement joins TRBV24-1 to TRBJ2-7; D may be TRBD1 (5 bases). With 3 bases removed from V and 2 bases from J, the gap between germline ends came to 13 bases. The length of the CDR3 is 15 residues. Germline V gene sequence: CDR1 KGHDR, CDR2 SFDVKD. CDR3 loop: CATSDTKAGTYEQYF. CDR3 DNA sequence: TGTGCCACCAGTGATACGAAGGCAGGGACCTACGAGCAGTACTTC.

This chain links TRBV12-3 or TRBV12-4 with TRBJ1-4, with no clear D. There are 12 residues in the CDR3. V lost 5 bases to trimming and J lost 11 bases, with 12 bases between them. This CDR3 is CASSRVLRKLFF. CDR3 DNA: TGTGCCAGCAGTCGTGTGCTCCGGAAACTGTTTTTT.

This clone came up a few times. The chain has TRBV28 and TRBJ1-1, with D possibly TRBD1 on 6 matching bases. The CDR3 contains 12 residues. Germline CDR1 is MDHEN and CDR2 is SYDVKM. V gave up 7 bases and J gave up 4 bases, with 10 bases separating them. The CDR3 DNA sequence: TGTGCCAGCATGGGGGGGCCCACTGAAGCTTTCTTT. It translates to CASMGGPTEAFF.

The chain carries TRBV28 and TRBJ1-2; D gene uncertain. Germline-derived CDR1 and CDR2 are MDHEN and SYDVKM. V was shortened by 5 bases and J by 4 bases, with 2 bases between the two germline ends. The CDR3 length is 10 residues. The CDR3 loop reads CASSSYGYTF. In nucleotides, the CDR3 is TGTGCCAGCAGTAGCTATGGCTACACCTTC.

V gene TRBV7-9 combines with J gene TRBJ1-5, with TRBD1 matching 10 bases. CDR1 SEHNR and CDR2 FQNEAQ come from the germline V gene (reference sequence). The CDR3 has 16 residues. J lost 0 bases, V lost 5 bases, and 4 bases had no gene match. CDR3 loop: CASSPGQGDSNQPQHF. CDR3 bases: TGTGCCAGCAGCCCCGGACAGGGGGATAGCAATCAGCCCCAGCATTTT.

This clone was detected only once. The V gene is TRBV18, the J gene TRBJ1-1, with D perhaps TRBD1 (6 bases). The CDR3 length is 15 residues. Trimming took 0 bases from V and 3 from J, leaving 11 bases between them. Germline V gene sequence: CDR1 KGHSH, CDR2 LQKENI. The CDR3 here is CASSPPTGKDTEAFF. In DNA form, the CDR3 reads TGTGCCAGCTCACCACCTACAGGGAAGGACACTGAAGCTTTCTTT. Full variable domain (outside the CDR3, taken from reference TRBV18 and TRBJ1-1): NAGVMQNPRHLVRRRGQEARLRCSPMKGHSHVYWYRQLPEEGLKFMVYLQKENIIDESGMPKERFSAEFPKEGPSILRIQQVVRGDSAAYFCASSPPTGKDTEAFFGQGTRLTVV.

The chain couples TRBV18 to TRBJ1-1, with 9 bases fitting TRBD1. The length of the CDR3 is 15 residues. The V gene's germline CDR1 is KGHSH and CDR2 LQKENI. The junction had 2 bases not matched to a gene; V was cut back by 0 bases and J by 3 bases. The CDR3 DNA is TGTGCCAGCTCACCACCCGGACAGGGGTACACTGAAGCTTTCTTT. Protein: CASSPPGQGYTEAFF.